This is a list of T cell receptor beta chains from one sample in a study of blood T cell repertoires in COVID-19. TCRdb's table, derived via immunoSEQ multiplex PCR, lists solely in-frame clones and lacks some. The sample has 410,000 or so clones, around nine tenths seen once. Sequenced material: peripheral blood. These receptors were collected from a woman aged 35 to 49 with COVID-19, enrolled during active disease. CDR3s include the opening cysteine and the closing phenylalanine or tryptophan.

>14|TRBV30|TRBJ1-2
CAWSGLGALYGYTF
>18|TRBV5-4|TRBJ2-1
CASSSGTSGRGMAGEQFF
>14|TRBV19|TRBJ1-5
CASKDRGGNQPQHF
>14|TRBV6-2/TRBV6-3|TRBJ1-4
CASSRQGTNEKLFF
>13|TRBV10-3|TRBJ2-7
CAISTQGPGEQYF
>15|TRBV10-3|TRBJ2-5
CAISEPDRFQETQYF
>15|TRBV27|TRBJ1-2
CASSYGGGGNYGYTF
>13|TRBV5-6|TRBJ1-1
CASSLGGRPEAFF
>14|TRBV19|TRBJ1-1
CASGRNHNTGEAFF
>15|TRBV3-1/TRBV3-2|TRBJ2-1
CASSSRGGRYNEQFF
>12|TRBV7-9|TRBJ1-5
CASSLISQPQHF
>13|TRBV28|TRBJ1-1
CASSLPDRTEAFF
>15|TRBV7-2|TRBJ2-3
CASSSDRGRSDTQYF
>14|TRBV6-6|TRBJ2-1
CASTQRETGNEQFF
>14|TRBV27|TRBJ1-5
CASSFTGGNQPQHF
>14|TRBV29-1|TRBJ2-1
CSVVGLAGLNEQFF
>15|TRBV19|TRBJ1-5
CASRRGGGGNQPQHF
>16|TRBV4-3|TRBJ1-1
CASSLGTGHPPTEAFF
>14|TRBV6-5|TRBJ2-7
CASSGQKSSYEQYF
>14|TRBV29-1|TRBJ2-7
CSVEPPGQIDEQYF
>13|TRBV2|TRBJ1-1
CASSPQGNTEAFF
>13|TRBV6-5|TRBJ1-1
CASSSLRNTEAFF
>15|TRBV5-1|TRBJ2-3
CASSSVAVSTDTQYF
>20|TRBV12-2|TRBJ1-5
CASRLVFPDRGDGNNQPQHF
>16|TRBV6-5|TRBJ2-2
CASSSFAGLNTGELFF
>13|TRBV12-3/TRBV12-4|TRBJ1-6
CASSLTGNSPLHF
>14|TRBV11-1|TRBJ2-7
CASSPPYRSYEQYF
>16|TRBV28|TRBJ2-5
CASSTRTGVYQETQYF
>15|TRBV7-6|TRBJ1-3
CASSADGISGNTIYF
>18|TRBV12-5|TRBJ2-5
CASGLVGLAGVQSETQYF
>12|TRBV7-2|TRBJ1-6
CASSRVNSPLHF
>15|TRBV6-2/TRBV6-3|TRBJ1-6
CASSARTGVHSPLHF
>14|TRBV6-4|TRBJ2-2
CASSEGGDTGELFF
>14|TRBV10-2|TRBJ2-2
CASRGQGITGELFF
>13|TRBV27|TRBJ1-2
CASSFQGSRGYTF
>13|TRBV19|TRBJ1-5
CASSITGSQPQHF
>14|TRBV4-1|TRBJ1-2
CASSQGQGALGYTF
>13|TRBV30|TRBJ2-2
CAWSVRSAGELFF
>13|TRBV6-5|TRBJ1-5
CASRSAGDQPQHF
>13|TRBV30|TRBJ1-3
CASPGGAGNTIYF
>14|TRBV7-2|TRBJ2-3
CASSLVRVTDTQYF
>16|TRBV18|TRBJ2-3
CASSPLGAGSTDTQYF